The 3 T cell receptor beta chains reported below all come from one sample, sequenced in a study of blood T cell repertoires in COVID-19. Generated by immunoSEQ multiplex PCR, the TCRdb table keeps only in-frame clones and is missing some. The table records 15,000 or so clones, around 92% of them present only once. Sequenced sample: peripheral blood. The source is a human donor with active COVID-19. The donor label of this sample is uncertain.

The chain has TRBV7-9 and TRBJ1-1; 7 positions match TRBD1. The CDR3 has 15 residues. CDR1 and CDR2 from the germline V gene are SEHNR and FQNEAQ (reference sequence). The ends lost 5 bases at V and 1 base at J; junction bases unmatched: 7. CDR3 residues: CASSPTGTANTEAFF. CDR3 nucleotide sequence: TGTGCCAGCAGCCCCACCGGGACAGCGAACACTGAAGCTTTCTTT.

About this clone itself: Sequence at one end of the junction differs from germline and may be a read error. V usage is TRBV6-1 and J usage is TRBJ2-1; the D gene is possibly TRBD2 (7 bases). Germline CDR1 is MNHNS and CDR2 is SASEGT. The CDR3 loop spans 15 amino acids. CDR3 region: CASREAGQKLNEQFF. As DNA, the CDR3 is TGTGCCAGCAGAGAAGCGGGACAAAAACTCAATGAGCAGTTCTTC.

V is TRBV7-8 and J is TRBJ2-7; a weak D match, TRBD1 (5 bases). Germline values: CDR1 SGHVS, CDR2 FQNEAQ. Trimming removed 5 bases at V and 4 bases at J, with 15 bases between. The CDR3 is 14 residues long. CDR3 nucleotide sequence: TGTGCCAGCAGCAGGCGGCAGGGTAGTTACGAGCAGTACTTC. Its protein is CASSRRQGSYEQYF.